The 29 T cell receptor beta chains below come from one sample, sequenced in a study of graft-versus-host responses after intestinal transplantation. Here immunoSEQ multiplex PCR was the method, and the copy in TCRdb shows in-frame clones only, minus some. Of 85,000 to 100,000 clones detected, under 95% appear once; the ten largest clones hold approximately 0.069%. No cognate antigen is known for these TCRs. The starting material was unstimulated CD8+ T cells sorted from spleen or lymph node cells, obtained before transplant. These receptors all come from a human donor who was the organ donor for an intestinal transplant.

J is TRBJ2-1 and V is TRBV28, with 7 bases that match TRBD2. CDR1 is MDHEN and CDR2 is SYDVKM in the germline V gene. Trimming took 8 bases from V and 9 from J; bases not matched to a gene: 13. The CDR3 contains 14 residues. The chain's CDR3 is CASSKGLTVGEQFF. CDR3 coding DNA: TGTGCCAGCTCGAAGGGACTAACAGTTGGTGAGCAGTTCTTC. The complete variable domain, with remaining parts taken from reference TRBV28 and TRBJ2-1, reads DVKVTQSSRYLVKRTGEKVFLECVQDMDHENMFWYRQDPGLGLRLIYFSYDVKMKEKGDIPEGYSVSREKKERFSLILESASTNQTSMYLCASSKGLTVGEQFFGPGTRLTVL.

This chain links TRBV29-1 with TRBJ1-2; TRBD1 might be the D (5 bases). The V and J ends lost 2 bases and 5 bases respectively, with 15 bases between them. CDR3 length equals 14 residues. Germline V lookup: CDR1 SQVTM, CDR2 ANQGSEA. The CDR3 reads CSVEMSGGLYGYTF. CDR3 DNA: TGCAGCGTTGAAATGTCCGGGGGTTTATATGGCTACACCTTC.

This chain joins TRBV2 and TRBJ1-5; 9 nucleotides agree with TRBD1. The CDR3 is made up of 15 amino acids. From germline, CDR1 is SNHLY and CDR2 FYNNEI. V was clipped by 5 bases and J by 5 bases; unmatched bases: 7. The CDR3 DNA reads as TGTGCCAGCAGTACGGGGACAGGGCTGGATCAGCCCCAGCATTTT. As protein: CASSTGTGLDQPQHF.

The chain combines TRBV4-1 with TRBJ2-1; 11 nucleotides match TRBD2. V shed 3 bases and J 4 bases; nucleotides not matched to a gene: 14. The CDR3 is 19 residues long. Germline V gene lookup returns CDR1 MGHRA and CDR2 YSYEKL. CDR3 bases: TGCGCCAGCAGCCACCTAATTCAGGGGCTAGCGGGAGGTTACAATGAGCAGTTCTTC. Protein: CASSHLIQGLAGGYNEQFF.

CDR3 region: CAILIGKREEDKNIQYF. The CDR3 region has the DNA TGCGCCATACTAATAGGAAAGCGGGAGGAAGATAAAAACATTCAGTACTTC. The V and J genes are TRBV10-2 and TRBJ2-4, with 9 bases lining up with TRBD2. Germline CDR1 WSHSY, CDR2 SAAADI. The V and J ends lost 10 bases and 4 bases, in that order; junction bases with no gene match: 17. The CDR3 runs to 17 residues.

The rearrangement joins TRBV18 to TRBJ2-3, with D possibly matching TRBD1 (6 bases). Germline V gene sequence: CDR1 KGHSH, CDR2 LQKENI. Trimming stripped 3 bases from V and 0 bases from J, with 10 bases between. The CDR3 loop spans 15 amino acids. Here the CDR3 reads CASSPWDTSTDTQYF. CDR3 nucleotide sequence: TGTGCCAGCTCACCTTGGGACACCAGCACAGATACGCAGTATTTT.

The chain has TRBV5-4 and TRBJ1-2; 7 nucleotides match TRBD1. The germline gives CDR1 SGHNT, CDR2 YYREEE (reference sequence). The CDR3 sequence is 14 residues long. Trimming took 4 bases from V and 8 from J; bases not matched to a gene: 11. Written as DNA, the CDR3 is TGTGCCAGCAGCAACGAGGGGGCTGAGAGGGGCTACACCTTC. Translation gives CASSNEGAERGYTF.

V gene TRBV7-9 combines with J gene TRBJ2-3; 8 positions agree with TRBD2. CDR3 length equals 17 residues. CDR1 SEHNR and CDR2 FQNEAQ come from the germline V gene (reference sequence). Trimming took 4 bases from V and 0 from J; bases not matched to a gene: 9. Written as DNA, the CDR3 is TGTGCCAGCAGCTCGGACACGGGAGGGCCGAGCACAGATACGCAGTATTTT. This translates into CASSSDTGGPSTDTQYF.

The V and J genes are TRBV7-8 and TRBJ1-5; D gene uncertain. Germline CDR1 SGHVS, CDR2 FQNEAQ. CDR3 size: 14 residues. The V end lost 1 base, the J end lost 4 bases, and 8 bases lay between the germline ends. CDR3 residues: CASSLVGSNQPQHF. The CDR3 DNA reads TGTGCCAGCAGCTTAGTGGGCAGTAATCAGCCCCAGCATTTT.

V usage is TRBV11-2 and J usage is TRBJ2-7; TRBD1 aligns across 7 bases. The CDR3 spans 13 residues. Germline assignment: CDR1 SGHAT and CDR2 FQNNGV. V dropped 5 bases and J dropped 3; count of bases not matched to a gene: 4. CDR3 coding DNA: TGTGCCAGCAGCCCGACAGGGTTCTACGAGCAGTACTTC. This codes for CASSPTGFYEQYF.

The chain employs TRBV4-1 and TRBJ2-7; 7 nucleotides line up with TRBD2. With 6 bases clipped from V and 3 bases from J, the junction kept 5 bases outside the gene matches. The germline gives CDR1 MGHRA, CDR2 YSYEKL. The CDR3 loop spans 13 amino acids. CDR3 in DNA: TGCGCCAGCAGTCTCAGCGGGAACTACGAGCAGTACTTC. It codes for CASSLSGNYEQYF.

The CDR3: CASSLVTQGDGYTF. In DNA form, the CDR3 reads TGTGCCAGCAGCTTAGTCACACAGGGGGATGGCTACACCTTC. V gene TRBV7-8 combines with J gene TRBJ1-2; 8 bases align to TRBD1. Germline values: CDR1 SGHVS, CDR2 FQNEAQ. The V gene end was trimmed by 1 base and the J gene end by 6 bases; junction bases not matched to a gene: 4. This CDR3 is 14 amino acids long.

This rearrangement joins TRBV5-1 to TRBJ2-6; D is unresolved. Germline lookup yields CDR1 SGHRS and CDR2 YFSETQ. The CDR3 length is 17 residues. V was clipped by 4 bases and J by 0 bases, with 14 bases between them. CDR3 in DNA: TGCGCCAGCAGCGTAACAAATGTCATCTCTGGGGCCAACGTCCTGACTTTC. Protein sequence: CASSVTNVISGANVLTF.

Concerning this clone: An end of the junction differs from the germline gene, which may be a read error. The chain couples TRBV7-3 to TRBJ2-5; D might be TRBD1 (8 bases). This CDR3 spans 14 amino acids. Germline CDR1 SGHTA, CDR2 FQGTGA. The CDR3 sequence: CASSLTGGEETQYF. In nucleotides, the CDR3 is TGTGCCAGCAGCCTAACAGGGGGGGAAGAGACCCAGTACTTC.

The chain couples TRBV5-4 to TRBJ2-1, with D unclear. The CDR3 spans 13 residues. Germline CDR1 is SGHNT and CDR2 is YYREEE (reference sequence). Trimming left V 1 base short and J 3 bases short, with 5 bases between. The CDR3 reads CASSLSLYNEQFF. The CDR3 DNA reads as TGTGCCAGCAGCTTGTCTCTCTACAATGAGCAGTTCTTC.

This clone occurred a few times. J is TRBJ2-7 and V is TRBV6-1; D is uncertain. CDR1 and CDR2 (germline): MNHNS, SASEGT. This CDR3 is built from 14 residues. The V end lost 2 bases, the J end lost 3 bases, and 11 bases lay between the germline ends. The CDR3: CASSEWAGYYEQYF. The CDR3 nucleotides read TGTGCCAGCAGTGAATGGGCAGGATACTACGAGCAGTACTTC.

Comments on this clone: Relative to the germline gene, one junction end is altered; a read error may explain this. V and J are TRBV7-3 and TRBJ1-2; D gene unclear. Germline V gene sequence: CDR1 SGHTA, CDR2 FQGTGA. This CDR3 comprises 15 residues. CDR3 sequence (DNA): TGTGCCAGCAGCCTAACCGGGAGCGATAACTATGGCTACACCTTC. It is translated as CASSLTGSDNYGYTF.

The CDR3 DNA follows: TGCGCCAGCAGTGAGGGAAGGGGTATGAAAAATGAGCAGTTCTTC. Encoded protein: CASSEGRGMKNEQFF. V usage is TRBV10-1 and J usage is TRBJ2-1; D may be TRBD1 (5 bases). The CDR3 loop spans 15 amino acids. CDR1 and CDR2 from the germline V gene are WNHNN and SYGVQD (reference sequence). V was trimmed by 2 bases and J by 7 bases, leaving 15 bases between them.

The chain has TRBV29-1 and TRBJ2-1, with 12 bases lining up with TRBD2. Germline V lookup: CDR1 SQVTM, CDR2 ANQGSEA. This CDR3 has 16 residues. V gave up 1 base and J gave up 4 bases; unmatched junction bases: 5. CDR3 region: CSVEGIGTSGYNEQFF. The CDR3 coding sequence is TGCAGCGTTGAAGGTATAGGGACTAGCGGGTACAATGAGCAGTTCTTC.

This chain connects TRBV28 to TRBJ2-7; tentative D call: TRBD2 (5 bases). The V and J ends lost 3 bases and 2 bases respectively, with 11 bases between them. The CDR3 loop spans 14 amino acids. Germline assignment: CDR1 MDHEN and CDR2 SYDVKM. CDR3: CASSLRSGPYEQYF. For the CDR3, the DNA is TGTGCCAGCAGTTTGCGGAGCGGACCCTACGAGCAGTACTTC.

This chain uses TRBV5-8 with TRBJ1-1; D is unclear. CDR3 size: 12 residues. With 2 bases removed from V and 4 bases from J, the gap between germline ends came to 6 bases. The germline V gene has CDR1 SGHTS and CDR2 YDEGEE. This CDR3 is CASSFGSTEAFF. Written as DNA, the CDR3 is TGTGCCAGCAGCTTCGGGAGCACTGAAGCTTTCTTT.

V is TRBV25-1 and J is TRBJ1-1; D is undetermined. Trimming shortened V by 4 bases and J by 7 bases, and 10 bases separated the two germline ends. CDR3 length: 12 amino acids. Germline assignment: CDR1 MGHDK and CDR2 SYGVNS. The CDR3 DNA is TGTGCCAGCAGTGGAGATGGGAGTGAAGCTTTCTTT. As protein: CASSGDGSEAFF.

CDR3 amino acids: CASSLTLEWTGDHNEQFF. The CDR3 bases are TGCGCCAGCAGCTTGACCCTTGAGTGGACAGGGGACCACAATGAGCAGTTCTTC. The chain joins TRBV5-1 to TRBJ2-1; 9 bases align to TRBD1. V lost 1 base and J lost 5; bases outside the gene matches: 13. Germline CDR1 SGHRS, CDR2 YFSETQ. This CDR3 has 18 residues.

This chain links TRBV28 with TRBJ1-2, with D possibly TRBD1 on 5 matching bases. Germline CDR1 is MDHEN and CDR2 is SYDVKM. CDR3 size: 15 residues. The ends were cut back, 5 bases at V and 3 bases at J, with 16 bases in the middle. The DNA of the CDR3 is TGTGCCAGCAGTGGGGGGGAGGCAGCCGACTATGGCTACACCTTC. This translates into CASSGGEAADYGYTF.

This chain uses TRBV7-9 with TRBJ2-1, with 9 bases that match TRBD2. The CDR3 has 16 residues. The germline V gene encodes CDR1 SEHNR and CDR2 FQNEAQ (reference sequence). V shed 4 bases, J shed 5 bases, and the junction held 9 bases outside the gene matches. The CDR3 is CASSSPLAGQHNEQFF. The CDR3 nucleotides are TGTGCCAGCAGCTCCCCTCTAGCGGGACAGCACAATGAGCAGTTCTTC.

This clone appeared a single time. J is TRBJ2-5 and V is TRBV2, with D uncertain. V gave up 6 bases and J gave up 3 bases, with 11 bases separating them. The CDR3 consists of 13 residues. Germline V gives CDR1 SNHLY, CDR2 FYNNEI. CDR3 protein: CASRKAGEETQYF. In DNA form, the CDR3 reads TGTGCCAGCAGGAAGGCAGGCGAAGAGACCCAGTACTTC.

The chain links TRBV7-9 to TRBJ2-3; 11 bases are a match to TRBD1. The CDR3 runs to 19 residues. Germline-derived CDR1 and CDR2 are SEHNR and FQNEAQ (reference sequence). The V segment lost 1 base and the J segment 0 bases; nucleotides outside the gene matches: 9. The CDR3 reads CASSLVGQGAFFSTDTQYF. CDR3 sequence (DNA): TGTGCCAGCAGCTTAGTAGGACAGGGGGCTTTTTTTAGCACAGATACGCAGTATTTT.

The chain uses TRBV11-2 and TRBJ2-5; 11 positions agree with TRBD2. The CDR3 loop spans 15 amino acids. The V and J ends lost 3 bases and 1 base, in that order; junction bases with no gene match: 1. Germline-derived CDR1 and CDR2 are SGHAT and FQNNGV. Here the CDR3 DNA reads TGTGCCAGCAGCTTTAGCGGGGGGGTCCAAGAGACCCAGTACTTC. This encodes CASSFSGGVQETQYF.

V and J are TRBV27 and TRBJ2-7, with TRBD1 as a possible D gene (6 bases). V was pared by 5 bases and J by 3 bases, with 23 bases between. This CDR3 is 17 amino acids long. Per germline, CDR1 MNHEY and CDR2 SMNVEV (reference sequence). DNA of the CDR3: TGTGCCAGCAGTCCTACAGGGAAAGTCCGACCTTTCTACGAGCAGTACTTC. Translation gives CASSPTGKVRPFYEQYF.